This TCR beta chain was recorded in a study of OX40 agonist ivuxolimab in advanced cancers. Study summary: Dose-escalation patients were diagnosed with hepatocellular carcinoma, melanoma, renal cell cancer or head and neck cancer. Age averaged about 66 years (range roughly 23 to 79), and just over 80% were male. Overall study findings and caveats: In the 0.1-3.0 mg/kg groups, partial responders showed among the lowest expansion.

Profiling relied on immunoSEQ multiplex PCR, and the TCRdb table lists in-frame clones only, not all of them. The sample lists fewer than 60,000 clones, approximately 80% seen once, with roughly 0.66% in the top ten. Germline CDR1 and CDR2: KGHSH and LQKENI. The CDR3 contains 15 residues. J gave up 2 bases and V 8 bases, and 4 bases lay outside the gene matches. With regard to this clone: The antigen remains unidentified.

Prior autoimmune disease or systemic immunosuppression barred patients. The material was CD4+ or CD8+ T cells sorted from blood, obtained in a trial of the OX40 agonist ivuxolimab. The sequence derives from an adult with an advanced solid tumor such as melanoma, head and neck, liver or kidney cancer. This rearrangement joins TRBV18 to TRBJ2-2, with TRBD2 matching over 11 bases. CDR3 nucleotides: TGTGCCAGCCCTCTAGCGGGGGGCAACACCGGGGAGCTGTTTTTT. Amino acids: CASPLAGGNTGELFF.